This TCR beta chain was recorded in a study of blood T cell repertoires in COVID-19. For the study at large: The study drew acute and convalescent COVID-19 samples from the United States, Italy and Spain. Sample material is recorded as cDNA or gDNA derived from T cells, B-cell-depleted T cells, or PBMCs.

Clinical history reported by participants formed the basis on which cohorts were assigned. The method was immunoSEQ multiplex PCR; TCRdb's version includes in-frame clones alone and lacks a portion of them. This sample has 130,000 to 150,000 clones, with roughly 80% found just once. CDR3 length: 16 residues. CDR1 is LGHNA and CDR2 is YSLEER in the germline V gene. Trimming removed 0 bases at V and 2 bases at J, with 8 bases between. This clonotype was obtained from a man between 45 and 60 years old who had recovered from COVID-19. The material sequenced was PBMCs or T cells enriched from blood (not recorded which). This rearrangement joins TRBV4-3 to TRBJ2-6; no clear D. CDR3 bases: TGCGCCAGCAGCCAAGATTCCCAGGCTGGGGCCAACGTCCTGACTTTC. It encodes CASSQDSQAGANVLTF.